A single sample is the source of the 20 T cell receptor beta chains below, sequenced in a study of blood T cell repertoires in COVID-19 (TCRdb year 2020). The library was produced with the immunoSEQ multiplex PCR assay. The clones in this table, taken by TCRdb from immuneACCESS, are in-frame only. Not every clone is retained; where verified, under half of the shortfall comes from an unresolved V gene, and the cause of the rest is unknown. Counted in this sample were about 81,000 clones; 75% to 90% of them appeared once. About 5.2% of the sample is taken by the ten largest. The sequenced sample was peripheral blood. The source is a woman aged 80 or older with active COVID-19.

Here the CDR3 DNA reads TGTGCCAGCACGAACAGGAACACCGGGGAGCTGTTTTTT. This codes for CASTNRNTGELFF. This chain joins TRBV6-5 and TRBJ2-2; no reliable D call. CDR3 size: 13 residues. Germline V lookup: CDR1 MNHEY, CDR2 SVGAGI. V was clipped by 7 bases and J by 1 base, with 7 bases between them.

This clone appeared once. The chain combines TRBV4-1 with TRBJ2-3; 9 bases align to TRBD1. After removal of 4 bases from V and 3 bases from J, the junction contained 8 bases not matched to a gene. The CDR3 consists of 16 residues. The germline V gene has CDR1 MGHRA and CDR2 YSYEKL. The CDR3 region is CASSRYSQGATDTQYF. For the CDR3, the DNA is TGCGCCAGCAGCCGCTACTCACAGGGGGCAACAGATACGCAGTATTTT.

The rearrangement links TRBV19 to TRBJ2-7; 7 nucleotides match TRBD1. Trimming removed 5 bases from V and 3 bases from J; junction bases left unmatched: 10. Germline V gives CDR1 LNHDA, CDR2 SQIVND (reference sequence). There are 15 residues in the CDR3. This chain's CDR3 is CASSPRTGGLYEQYF. The CDR3 nucleotides are TGTGCCAGTAGTCCCCGGACAGGCGGTCTCTACGAGCAGTACTTC.

CDR3 nucleotide sequence: TGTGCCAGCAGTAACCGGGACTACTCCTACGAGCAGTACTTC. This encodes CASSNRDYSYEQYF. This rearrangement joins TRBV6-6 to TRBJ2-7; 7 bases line up with TRBD2. The CDR3 extends over 14 amino acids. CDR1 MNHNY and CDR2 SVGAGI come from the germline V gene (reference sequence). Trimming cost V 5 bases and J 0 bases; bases outside gene matches: 4.

A few counts support this clone. This rearrangement joins TRBV15 to TRBJ1-6; a weak D match, TRBD1 (6 bases). V was clipped by 0 bases and J by 10 bases, with 13 bases between them. Germline V CDR1 and CDR2: LNHNV, YYDKDF (reference sequence). CDR3 length: 15 residues. The CDR3 here is CATSREPQGRSPLHF. CDR3 DNA: TGTGCCACCAGCAGAGAGCCACAGGGCAGGTCACCCCTCCACTTT.

The chain is built from TRBV18 and TRBJ1-3; D remains ambiguous. Germline loops: CDR1 KGHSH, CDR2 LQKENI. The V end was cut by 0 bases, the J end by 3 bases, with 15 bases between. The CDR3 contains 17 residues. Here the CDR3 reads CASSPPGSITSGNTIYF. For the CDR3, the DNA is TGTGCCAGCTCACCACCCGGGAGCATAACGAGTGGAAACACCATATATTTT.

This CDR3 reads CASSLLRGGGTDTQYF. CDR3 nucleotides: TGTGCCAGCAGTTTATTGCGGGGCGGGGGCACAGATACGCAGTATTTT. The chain is built from TRBV28 and TRBJ2-3, with D possibly being TRBD2 (6 bases). The germline V and J ends were trimmed by 1 base and 1 base, with 12 bases remaining between them. Germline CDR1 MDHEN, CDR2 SYDVKM. The CDR3 sequence is 16 residues long.

The CDR3 bases are TGTGCCAGCAACCGGGGACAGGGGGCGACCGGGGAGCTGTTTTTT. Translation gives CASNRGQGATGELFF. The rearrangement uses TRBV9 and TRBJ2-2; TRBD1 matches 12 bases. The CDR3 contains 15 residues. The J segment lost 5 bases and the V segment lost 6 bases, leaving 5 bases of the junction unmatched. Germline V gene data show CDR1 as SGDLS and CDR2 as YYNGEE.

V and J are TRBV6-4 and TRBJ2-1; tentative D call: TRBD2 (6 bases). Trimming removed 8 bases from V and 5 bases from J, with 7 bases in between. The CDR3 consists of 11 residues. Germline lookup yields CDR1 MRHNA and CDR2 SNTAGT. Here the CDR3 reads CASGLNNEQFF. CDR3 sequence (DNA): TGTGCCAGCGGACTAAACAATGAGCAGTTCTTC.

V and J are TRBV28 and TRBJ1-5, with D perhaps matching TRBD1 (5 bases). This CDR3 comprises 13 residues. CDR1 and CDR2 (germline): MDHEN, SYDVKM. Trimming cost V 5 bases and J 3 bases, with 8 bases left between them. The CDR3 here is CASSRQINQPQHF. CDR3 sequence (DNA): TGTGCCAGCAGTCGACAGATCAATCAGCCCCAGCATTTT.

This chain's CDR3 is CASSPITGQETQYF. The DNA of the CDR3 is TGTGCCAGCTCACCAATCACTGGTCAAGAGACCCAGTACTTC. The chain carries TRBV18 and TRBJ2-5; D is undetermined. CDR3 size: 14 residues. Trimming removed 2 bases at V and 2 bases at J, with 9 bases between. The germline gives CDR1 KGHSH, CDR2 LQKENI.

CDR3 sequence reads: CASSLYGRDSNQPQHF. The CDR3 DNA is TGTGCCAGCAGTTTATATGGCAGGGATAGCAATCAGCCCCAGCATTTT. The chain combines TRBV28 with TRBJ1-5; D perhaps matches TRBD1 (5 bases). The CDR3 is made up of 16 amino acids. Germline CDR1 and CDR2: MDHEN and SYDVKM. Deletions cut 1 base from V and 0 bases from J, with 10 bases between.

Only one count was recorded for this clone. The chain recombines TRBV28 with TRBJ2-3; TRBD2 agrees at 7 bases. The J segment lost 2 bases and the V segment lost 6 bases, leaving 5 bases of the junction unmatched. This CDR3 comprises 14 residues. Germline loops: CDR1 MDHEN, CDR2 SYDVKM. The CDR3 loop is CASSLGGFTDTQYF. CDR3 coding DNA: TGTGCCAGCAGCCTCGGGGGGTTCACAGATACGCAGTATTTT.

The V gene is TRBV30, the J gene TRBJ2-5; 8 positions match TRBD1. V gave up 7 bases and J gave up 4 bases; unmatched junction bases: 5. The CDR3 is 12 residues long. The germline CDR1 and CDR2 sequences are GTSNPN and SVGIG (reference sequence). CDR3 sequence (DNA): TGTGCCTCGGGACAGGTACGAGAGACCCAGTACTTC. It encodes CASGQVRETQYF. Based on the CDR3 plus reference TRBV30 and TRBJ2-5, the full variable domain is SQTIHQWPATLVQPVGSPLSLECTVEGTSNPNLYWYRQAAGRGLQLLFYSVGIGQISSEVPQNLSASRPQDRQFILSSKKLLLSDSGFYLCASGQVRETQYFGPGTRLLVL.

The chain carries TRBV19 and TRBJ1-5; D is uncertain. V lost 6 bases to trimming and J lost 1 base, with 4 bases between them. The CDR3 sequence is 12 residues long. Per the germline V gene, CDR1 is LNHDA and CDR2 is SQIVND (reference sequence). Written as DNA, the CDR3 is TGTGCCAGTAGACAGAGCAATCAGCCCCAGCATTTT. Translation: CASRQSNQPQHF.

The J gene is TRBJ2-6, the V gene TRBV30; D gene unclear. The V gene's germline CDR1 is GTSNPN and CDR2 SVGIG (reference sequence). V lost 2 bases, J lost 2 bases, and 7 bases lay in between. The CDR3 is 14 amino acids. The CDR3 DNA is TGTGCCTGGAGTTTCGGAGCTGGGGCCAACGTCCTGACTTTC. Encoded protein: CAWSFGAGANVLTF.

This chain uses TRBV3-1 (or the pseudogene TRBV3-2) with TRBJ1-1, with no clear D. The germline gives CDR1 LGHDT, CDR2 YNNKEL (reference sequence). Trimming left V 0 bases short and J 4 bases short, with 6 bases between. CDR3 length: 13 amino acids. The CDR3 spells CASSQERGTEAFF. The CDR3 region has the DNA TGTGCCAGCAGCCAAGAGCGGGGCACTGAAGCTTTCTTT.

The genes are TRBV6-5 and TRBJ2-5, with D hard to call. The CDR3 sequence is 12 residues long. Germline CDR1 reads MNHEY; CDR2 reads SVGAGI. The V gene lost 6 bases and the J gene lost 0 bases, with 5 bases spanning the gap. CDR3 sequence reads: CASRRYQETQYF. CDR3 in DNA: TGTGCCAGCAGGAGGTACCAAGAGACCCAGTACTTC.

This clone showed up just a few times. The chain combines TRBV19 with TRBJ1-5; 7 nucleotides line up with TRBD1. Losses at the gene ends were 1 base for V and 1 base for J; bases not matched to a gene: 7. The V gene's germline CDR1 is LNHDA and CDR2 SQIVND (reference sequence). This CDR3 comprises 17 residues. The CDR3 is CASSIVGTAKSNQPQHF. For the CDR3, the DNA is TGTGCCAGTAGTATAGTTGGGACAGCCAAGAGCAATCAGCCCCAGCATTTT.

The V and J genes are TRBV5-6 and TRBJ1-6; D is perhaps TRBD1 (6 bases). From germline, CDR1 is SGHDT and CDR2 YYEEEE. V lost 4 bases and J lost 0, with 8 bases in between. The CDR3 sequence is 15 residues long. The chain's CDR3 is CASSPRGSYNSPLHF. CDR3 bases: TGTGCCAGCAGCCCCAGGGGCTCCTATAATTCACCCCTCCACTTT.